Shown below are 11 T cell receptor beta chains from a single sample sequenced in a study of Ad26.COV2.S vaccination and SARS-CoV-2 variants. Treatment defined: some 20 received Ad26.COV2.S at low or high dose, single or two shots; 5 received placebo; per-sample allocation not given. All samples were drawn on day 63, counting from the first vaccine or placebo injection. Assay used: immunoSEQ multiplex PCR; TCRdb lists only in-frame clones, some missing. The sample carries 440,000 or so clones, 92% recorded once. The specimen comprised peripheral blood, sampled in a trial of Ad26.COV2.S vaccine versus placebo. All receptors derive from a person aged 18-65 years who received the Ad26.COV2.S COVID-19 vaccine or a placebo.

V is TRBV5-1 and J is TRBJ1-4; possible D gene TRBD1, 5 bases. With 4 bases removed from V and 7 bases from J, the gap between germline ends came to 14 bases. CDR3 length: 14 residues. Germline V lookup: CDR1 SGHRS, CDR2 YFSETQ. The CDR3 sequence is CASSSGGVFEKLFF. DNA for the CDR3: TGCGCCAGCAGCAGCGGGGGGGTTTTTGAAAAACTGTTTTTT.

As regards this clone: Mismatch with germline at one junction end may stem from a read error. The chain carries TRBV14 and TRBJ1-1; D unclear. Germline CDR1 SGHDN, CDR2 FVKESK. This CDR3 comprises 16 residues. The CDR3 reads CAGSQVGGGKVSEAFF. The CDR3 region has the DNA TGTGCCGGCAGCCAAGTAGGTGGAGGAAAGGTATCTGAAGCTTTCTTT.

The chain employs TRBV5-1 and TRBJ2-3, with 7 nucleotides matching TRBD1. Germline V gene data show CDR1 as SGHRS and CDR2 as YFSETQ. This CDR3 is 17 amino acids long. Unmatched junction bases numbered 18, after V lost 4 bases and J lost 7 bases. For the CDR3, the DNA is TGCGCCAGCAGCCCCCGCGGAACAGGGGAGTCTTCACATACGCAGTATTTT. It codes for CASSPRGTGESSHTQYF.

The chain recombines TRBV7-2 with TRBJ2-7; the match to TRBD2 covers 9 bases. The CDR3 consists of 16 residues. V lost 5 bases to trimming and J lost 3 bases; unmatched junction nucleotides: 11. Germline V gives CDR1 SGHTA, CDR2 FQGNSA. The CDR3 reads CASSPRGVAGVYEQYF. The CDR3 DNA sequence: TGTGCCAGCAGCCCGCGGGGGGTAGCGGGGGTCTACGAGCAGTACTTC.

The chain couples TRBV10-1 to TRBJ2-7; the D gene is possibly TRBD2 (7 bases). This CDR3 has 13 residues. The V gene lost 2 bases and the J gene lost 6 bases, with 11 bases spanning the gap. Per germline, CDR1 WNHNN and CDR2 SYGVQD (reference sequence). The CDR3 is CASSETGGAEQYF. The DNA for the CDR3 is TGCGCCAGCAGTGAGACTGGGGGGGCCGAGCAGTACTTC.

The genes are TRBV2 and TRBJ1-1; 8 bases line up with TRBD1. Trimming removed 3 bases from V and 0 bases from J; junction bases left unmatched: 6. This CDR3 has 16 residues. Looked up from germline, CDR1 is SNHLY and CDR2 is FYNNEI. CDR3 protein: CASSEFRQGLNTEAFF. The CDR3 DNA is TGTGCCAGCAGTGAGTTTAGACAGGGGTTGAACACTGAAGCTTTCTTT.

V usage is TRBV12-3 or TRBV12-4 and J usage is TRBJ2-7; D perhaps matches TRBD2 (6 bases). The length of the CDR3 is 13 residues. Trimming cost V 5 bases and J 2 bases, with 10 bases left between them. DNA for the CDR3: TGTGCCAGCAGTAGGGACTTACCCTACGAGCAGTACTTC. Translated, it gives CASSRDLPYEQYF.

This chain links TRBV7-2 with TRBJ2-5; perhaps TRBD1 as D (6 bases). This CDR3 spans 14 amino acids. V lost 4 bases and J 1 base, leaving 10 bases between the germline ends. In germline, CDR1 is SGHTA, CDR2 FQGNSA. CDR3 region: CASSSTGSQETQYF. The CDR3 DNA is TGTGCCAGCAGCTCCACAGGGTCCCAAGAGACCCAGTACTTC. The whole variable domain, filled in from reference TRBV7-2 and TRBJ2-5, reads GAGVSQSPSNKVTEKGKDVELRCDPISGHTALYWYRQSLGQGLEFLIYFQGNSAPDKSGLPSDRFSAERTGGSVSTLTIQRTQQEDSAVYLCASSSTGSQETQYFGPGTRLLVL.

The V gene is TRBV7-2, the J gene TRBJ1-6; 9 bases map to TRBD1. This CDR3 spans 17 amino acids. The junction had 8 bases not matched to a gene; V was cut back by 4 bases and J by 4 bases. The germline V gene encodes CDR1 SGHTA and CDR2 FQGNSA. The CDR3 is CASSSHSQGAYNSPLHF. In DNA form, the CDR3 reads TGTGCCAGCAGCTCTCATTCACAGGGGGCTTATAATTCACCCCTCCACTTT.

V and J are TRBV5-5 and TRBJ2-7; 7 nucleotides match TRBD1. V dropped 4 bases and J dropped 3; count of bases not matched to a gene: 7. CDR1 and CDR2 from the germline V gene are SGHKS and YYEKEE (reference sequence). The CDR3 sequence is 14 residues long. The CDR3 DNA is TGTGCCAGCAGCGCTGGGACAGTGAGCTACGAGCAGTACTTC. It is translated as CASSAGTVSYEQYF.

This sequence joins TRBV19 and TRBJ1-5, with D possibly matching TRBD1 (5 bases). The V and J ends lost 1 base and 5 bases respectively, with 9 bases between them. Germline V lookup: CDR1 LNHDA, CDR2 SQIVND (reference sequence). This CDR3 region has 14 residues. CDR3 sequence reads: CASSIVVRDQPQHF. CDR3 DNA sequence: TGTGCCAGTAGTATAGTAGTCAGGGATCAGCCCCAGCATTTT.